The T cell receptor beta chain under discussion was sequenced for a study of cytotoxic CD8 clonotypes in ibrutinib-treated CLL. Overall study context: The average sample held roughly 240,000 productive templates and fewer than 100,000 productive rearrangements. Study-wide findings and caveats: Clonality (at baseline) was higher than in age-matched healthy donors and tracked circulating CD8+ T-cell counts.

J gave up 5 bases and V 7 bases, and 2 bases lay outside the gene matches. The CDR3 totals 12 residues. CDR1 and CDR2 from the germline V gene are SQVTM and ANQGSEA. Profiling relied on immunoSEQ multiplex PCR, and the TCRdb table lists in-frame clones only, not all of them. In the table there are more than 200,000 clones, around 70% of which are singletons. On this clone itself: Antigen specificity is unknown.

This clonotype was obtained from a human donor with chronic lymphocytic leukemia. The chain links TRBV29-1 to TRBJ2-2, with 9 bases that match TRBD1. This specimen was PBMCs, taken after 24 months of ibrutinib treatment. In DNA, the CDR3 is TGCAGCGCACAGGGGGCGACCGGGGAGCTGTTTTTT. Translating it yields CSAQGATGELFF.